These T cell receptor beta chains were read from a single sample in a study of blood T cell repertoires in COVID-19. The method was immunoSEQ multiplex PCR; TCRdb's version includes in-frame clones alone and lacks a portion of them. The data hold about 240,000 clones, with roughly 80% observed a single time. The sequenced sample consisted of peripheral blood. These receptors were collected from a woman between 18 and 29 years old with acute or convalescent COVID-19. The CDR3 runs from the conserved cysteine through the conserved F or W. The D gene is left open where the match is weak. The listing skips clone size in some rows; elsewhere it reads once, few, many or a size class.

j_call | v_call | d_call | clone_size | cdr3_nt | cdr3_aa
TRBJ2-1 | TRBV5-1 | TRBD2 | NA | TGCGCCAGCAGCGTGGGACTAGCGGGCGACTTCTCCTACAATGAGCAGTTCTTC | CASSVGLAGDFSYNEQFF
TRBJ2-7 | TRBV5-5 | TRBD2 | once | TGTGCCAGCAGCTCCAACCTACTAGCGAGTCGGTACGAGCAGTACTTC | CASSSNLLASRYEQYF
TRBJ1-1 | TRBV7-8 | TRBD1 | NA | TGTGCCAGCAGCCGATTGACAGGGGTTGGGAACACTGAAGCTTTCTTT | CASSRLTGVGNTEAFF
TRBJ1-5 | TRBV10-3 | NA | NA | TGTGCCAAGCTCCGCTTCAATCAGCCCCAGCATTTT | CAKLRFNQPQHF
TRBJ1-1 | TRBV4-1 | NA | NA | TGCGCCAGCAGCCAACACAGGGAGATTTACACTGAAGCTTTCTTT | CASSQHREIYTEAFF
TRBJ1-2 | TRBV5-5 | NA | NA | TGTGCCAGCAGCGCGACAGACAGATATGGCTACACCTTC | CASSATDRYGYTF
TRBJ2-7 | TRBV5-1 | TRBD1 | once | TGCGCCAGCGGTACAACAGGGGGTTCCTACGAGCAGTACTTC | CASGTTGGSYEQYF
TRBJ1-2 | TRBV3-1/TRBV3-2 | NA | NA | TGTGCCAGCAGCCTCCACTACGCGGGCTACACCTTC | CASSLHYAGYTF
TRBJ1-2 | TRBV7-2 | TRBD1 | once | TGTGCCAGCAGCTTAGTTGGGACAGGGGATCGCGGCTACACCTTC | CASSLVGTGDRGYTF
TRBJ2-5 | TRBV18 | NA | NA | TGTGCCAGCTCACCCCCCTTCCCTAGGATAGAGACCCAGTACTTC | CASSPPFPRIETQYF
TRBJ2-1 | TRBV11-2 | NA | NA | TGTGCCAGCAGCAGGACGGGGGACTTCAACAATGAGCAGTTCTTC | CASSRTGDFNNEQFF
TRBJ2-1 | TRBV21-1 | NA | NA | TGTGCCAGCAGCATTCCGGGACTAGCGGGAGGCGACAATGAGCAGTTCTTC | CASSIPGLAGGDNEQFF
TRBJ1-2 | TRBV7-9 | TRBD1 | NA | TGTGCCAGCAGCCCTCGGACAGGACCCGACCATGGCTACACCTTC | CASSPRTGPDHGYTF
TRBJ1-4 | TRBV20-1 | NA | few | TGCAGTGCTCGCGGGGGGGCAAAACTGTTTTTT | CSARGGAKLFF
TRBJ1-5 | TRBV7-2 | TRBD1 | few | TGTGCCAGCAGATTAGACAGGGGGCTAGAGCAGCCCCAGCATTTT | CASRLDRGLEQPQHF
TRBJ1-6 | TRBV19 | NA | NA | TGTGCCAGTAGTATGGTACCCGGCGGGGTTAGGCATTCACCCCTCCACTTT | CASSMVPGGVRHSPLHF
TRBJ2-1 | TRBV7-8 | NA | NA | TGTGCCAGCAGCCCCCCAGGGAATGAGCAGTTCTTC | CASSPPGNEQFF
TRBJ1-2 | TRBV6-5 | NA | NA | TGTGCCAGCAGTTACTCGGTGCAGGGGTCGGTTAGTGGCTACACCTTC | CASSYSVQGSVSGYTF
TRBJ2-6 | TRBV9 | TRBD1 | NA | TGTGCCAGCAGCGTAGCGTGGGACAGGGGATCTGGGGCCAACGTCCTGACTTTC | CASSVAWDRGSGANVLTF
TRBJ1-1 | TRBV10-3 | NA | NA | TGTGCCATCAGTGATTGGGGGGAGAACACTGAAGCTTTCTTT | CAISDWGENTEAFF
TRBJ1-5 | TRBV6-5 | NA | NA | TGTGCCAGCGGGGGGGGGCAGCCCCAGCATTTT | CASGGGQPQHF
TRBJ1-1 | TRBV7-2 | NA | NA | TGTGCCAGCAGCTTAGACGGTTGGTCAGGGAGGTTTTATAGCACTGAAGCTTTCTTT | CASSLDGWSGRFYSTEAFF
TRBJ1-2 | TRBV2 | NA | NA | TGTGCCAGCAGCACAGGGTTCAACTATGGCTACACCTTC | CASSTGFNYGYTF
TRBJ1-2 | TRBV6-2/TRBV6-3 | TRBD1 | NA | TGTGCCAGCAGTTACACCGGACAGGGCCGGGGCTATGGCTACACCTTC | CASSYTGQGRGYGYTF
TRBJ2-7 | TRBV19 | NA | few | TGTGCCAGTAGTTTGACACAAGCCTCCTACGAGCAGTACTTC | CASSLTQASYEQYF
TRBJ2-1 | TRBV27 | NA | NA | TGTGCCAGCACTTGGGACAACCCCTCTTACAATGAGCAGTTCTTC | CASTWDNPSYNEQFF
TRBJ1-2 | TRBV30 | NA | NA | TGTGCCTGGGACGTACTCCGAAGTGGCTACACCTTC | CAWDVLRSGYTF
TRBJ1-2 | TRBV5-1 | TRBD1 | NA | TGCGCCAGCAGCTCCCCTGGACAGGGGGCTGCCAATGGCTACACCTTC | CASSSPGQGAANGYTF
TRBJ2-2 | TRBV3-1/TRBV3-2 | NA | NA | TGTGCCAGCAGCCGATCTGACAGCCCGAACACCGGGGAGCTGTTTTTT | CASSRSDSPNTGELFF
TRBJ2-1 | TRBV13 | TRBD2 | NA | TGTGCCAGCAGCCCAGGACTAGCGGGAGGCAATGAGCAGTTCTTC | CASSPGLAGGNEQFF
TRBJ2-5 | TRBV12-3/TRBV12-4 | NA | few | TGTGCCAGCATCCCACAGGGCCAGGAGACCCAGTACTTC | CASIPQGQETQYF
TRBJ2-3 | TRBV7-3 | TRBD2 | NA | TGTGCCAGCAGCCTAGGACTAGCGGGGTACACAGATACGCAGTATTTT | CASSLGLAGYTDTQYF
TRBJ1-1 | TRBV6-4 | NA | NA | TGTGCCAGCAGTGCTTCGACAGTGAACACTGAAGCTTTCTTT | CASSASTVNTEAFF
TRBJ2-1 | TRBV6-5 | NA | NA | TGTGCCAGCACGGAGGGCGGGACGTATAACAATGAGCAGTTCTTC | CASTEGGTYNNEQFF
TRBJ2-7 | TRBV4-3 | NA | NA | TGCGCCAGCAGCCAAGGGCAGGGCGGCGAGCAGTACTTC | CASSQGQGGEQYF
TRBJ2-5 | TRBV5-1 | NA | NA | TGCGCCAGCAGACAGGGTCCGCCAGAGACCCAGTACTTC | CASRQGPPETQYF
TRBJ2-1 | TRBV28 | NA | NA | TGTGCCAGCAGCCCCTCGCTAGAGCAGTTCTTC | CASSPSLEQFF